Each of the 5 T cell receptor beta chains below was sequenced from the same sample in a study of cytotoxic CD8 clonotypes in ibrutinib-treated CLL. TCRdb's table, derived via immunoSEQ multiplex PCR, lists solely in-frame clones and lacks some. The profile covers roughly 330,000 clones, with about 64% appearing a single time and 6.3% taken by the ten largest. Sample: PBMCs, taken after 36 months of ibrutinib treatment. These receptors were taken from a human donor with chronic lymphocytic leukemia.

The CDR3 bases are TGTGCCAGCAGTGCGGACGTTTGGGGTTCACCCCTCCACTTT. Translating gives CASSADVWGSPLHF. The V gene is TRBV6-4, the J gene TRBJ1-6, with D unclear. Trimming pared 4 bases from V and 9 bases from J, leaving 13 bases between. The CDR3 runs 14 residues. Germline CDR1 MRHNA, CDR2 SNTAGT.

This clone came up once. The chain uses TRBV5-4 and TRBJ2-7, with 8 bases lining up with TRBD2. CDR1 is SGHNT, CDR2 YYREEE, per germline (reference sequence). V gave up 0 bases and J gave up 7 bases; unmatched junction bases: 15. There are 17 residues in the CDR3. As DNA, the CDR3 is TGTGCCAGCAGCTTGGCCTCTCTGGCGGGGGGCGCTGGTGAGCAGTACTTC. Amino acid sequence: CASSLASLAGGAGEQYF.

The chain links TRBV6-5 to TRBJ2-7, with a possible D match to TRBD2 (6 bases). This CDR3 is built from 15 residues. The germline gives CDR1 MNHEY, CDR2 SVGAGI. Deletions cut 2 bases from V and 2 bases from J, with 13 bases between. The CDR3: CASSYMAGRPYEQYF. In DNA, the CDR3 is TGTGCCAGCAGTTACATGGCGGGGCGACCCTACGAGCAGTACTTC.

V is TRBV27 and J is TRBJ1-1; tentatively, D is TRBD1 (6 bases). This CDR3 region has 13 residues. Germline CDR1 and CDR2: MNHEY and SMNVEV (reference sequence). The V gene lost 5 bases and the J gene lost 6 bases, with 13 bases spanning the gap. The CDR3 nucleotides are TGTGCCAGCAGTCGAACAGGGACGGCTGAAGCTTTCTTT. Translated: CASSRTGTAEAFF.

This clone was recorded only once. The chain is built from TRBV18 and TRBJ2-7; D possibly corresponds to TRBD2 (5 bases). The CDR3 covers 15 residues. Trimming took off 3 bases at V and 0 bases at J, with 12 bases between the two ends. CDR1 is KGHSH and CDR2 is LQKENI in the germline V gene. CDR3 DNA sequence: TGTGCCAGCTCACCGATGACGGGGTCCTCCTACGAGCAGTACTTC. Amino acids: CASSPMTGSSYEQYF.